The 3 T cell receptor beta chains below all came from one sample that was sequenced in a study of graft-versus-host responses after intestinal transplantation. The method was immunoSEQ multiplex PCR; TCRdb's version includes in-frame clones alone and lacks a portion of them. This table holds 9,000 to 13,000 clones, approximately 92% found once. The sample in question was PBMCs, obtained approximately 40 days after intestinal transplantation. These receptor sequences come from a human patient who received an intestinal transplant, so some T cells may come from the graft donor.

The V gene is TRBV29-1, the J gene TRBJ1-4; D uncertain. CDR1 and CDR2 from the germline V gene are SQVTM and ANQGSEA. The CDR3 is made up of 15 amino acids. V lost 4 bases, J lost 0 bases, and 12 bases lay in between. The CDR3 is CSVGSRTATNEKLFF. CDR3 in DNA: TGCAGCGTTGGAAGTAGGACGGCAACTAATGAAAAACTGTTTTTT.

The table lists this clone with a count of one. The chain carries TRBV27 and TRBJ2-5; D is unclear. The tail of the sequence fits TRBJ2-7 better, so the J call may be wrong. The length of the CDR3 is 15 residues. Germline CDR1 is MNHEY and CDR2 is SMNVEV (reference sequence). The CDR3 is CASSLYWADSYEQYF. The CDR3 coding sequence is TGTGCCAGCAGTTTATACTGGGCTGATTCCTACGAGCAGTACTTC.

The chain joins TRBV11-2 to TRBJ1-1, with a tentative D call TRBD1 (5 bases). The germline V and J ends were trimmed by 6 bases and 4 bases, with 15 bases remaining between them. The CDR3 sequence is 14 residues long. CDR1 SGHAT and CDR2 FQNNGV come from the germline V gene. CDR3 protein: CASSLAGTGTEAFF. CDR3 coding DNA: TGTGCCAGCAGTTTGGCGGGGACCGGCACTGAAGCTTTCTTT.